The TCR beta chain under discussion was sequenced for a study of T cell clonality in common variable immunodeficiency. Measured with immunoSEQ multiplex PCR; TCRdb has only the in-frame clones, and not every one. The sample contains about 42,000 clones, none of them singletons. This clone was observed at least ten times. The CDR3 is cut off 3 residues early in the read; its end comes from the germline J gene. The CDR3 length is 13 residues. V was trimmed by 7 bases and J by 5 bases, leaving 11 bases between them. CDR1 is SEHNR, CDR2 FQNEAQ, per germline (reference sequence). This TCR came from a person aged 18-69 years in good health. What was sequenced was peripheral blood mononuclear cells. The V call is TRBV7-9, the J call TRBJ1-4; no clear D. CDR3 loop: CASTPGVNEKLFF. The sequenced part of the CDR3 DNA is TGTGCCAGCACCCCCGGGGTCAATGAAAAA.